This TCR beta chain stems from a study of beta chain features in type 1 diabetes. Whole-study results and caveats: Researchers could not determine here whether HLA type influences TCRB rearrangement. All four CD4+ subsets from Type 1 diabetes patients carried moderately but significantly shorter TCRB CDR3s.

A word on this clone: The antigen is undetermined.

Investigators reverse transcribed all isolated RNA, so they sequenced expressed TCRB transcripts. For naive, central memory and regulatory T cell samples, reads averaged roughly 3.7 million. Here immunoSEQ multiplex PCR was the method, and the copy in TCRdb shows in-frame clones only, minus some. The repertoire holds hundreds of thousands of clones, with 11% to 15% as singletons. V lost 2 bases and J lost 3, with 15 bases in between. The CDR3 sequence is 15 residues long. Germline lookup yields CDR1 SGHNT and CDR2 YYREEE (reference sequence). Sequencing used naive CD4+ T cells from blood. The chain joins TRBV5-4 to TRBJ2-7; tentative D call: TRBD2 (6 bases). This TCR was recovered from a young man with type 1 diabetes. CDR3 in amino acids: CASSFERGGDYEQYF. CDR3 nucleotides: TGTGCCAGCAGCTTTGAGAGGGGAGGTGACTACGAGCAGTACTTC.